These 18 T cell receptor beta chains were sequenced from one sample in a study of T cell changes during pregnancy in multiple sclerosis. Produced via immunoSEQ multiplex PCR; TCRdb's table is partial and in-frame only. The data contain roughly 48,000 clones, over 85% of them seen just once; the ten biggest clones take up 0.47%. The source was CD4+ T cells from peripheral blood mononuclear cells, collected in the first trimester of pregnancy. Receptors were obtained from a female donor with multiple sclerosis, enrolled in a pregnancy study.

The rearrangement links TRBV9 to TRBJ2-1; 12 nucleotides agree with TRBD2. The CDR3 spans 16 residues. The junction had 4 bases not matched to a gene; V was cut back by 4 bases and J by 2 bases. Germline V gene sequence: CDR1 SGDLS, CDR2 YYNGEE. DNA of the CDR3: TGTGCCAGCAGCCCTCTAGCGGGGGGGACCTACAATGAGCAGTTCTTC. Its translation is CASSPLAGGTYNEQFF.

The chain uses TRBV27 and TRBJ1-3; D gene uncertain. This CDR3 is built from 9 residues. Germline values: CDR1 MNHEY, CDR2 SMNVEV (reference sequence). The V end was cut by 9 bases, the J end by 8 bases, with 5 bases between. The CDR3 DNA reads TGTGCCAGTCGGGACACCATATATTTT. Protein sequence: CASRDTIYF.

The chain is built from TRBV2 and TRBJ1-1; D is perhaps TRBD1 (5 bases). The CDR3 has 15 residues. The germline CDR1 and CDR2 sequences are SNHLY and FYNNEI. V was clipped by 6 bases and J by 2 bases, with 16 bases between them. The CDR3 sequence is CASRGGADYNTEAFF. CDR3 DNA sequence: TGTGCCAGCAGGGGGGGAGCAGATTATAACACTGAAGCTTTCTTT. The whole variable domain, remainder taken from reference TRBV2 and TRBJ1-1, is EPEVTQTPSHQVTQMGQEVILRCVPISNHLYFYWYRQILGQKVEFLVSFYNNEISEKSEIFDDQFSVERPDGSNFTLKIRSTKLEDSAMYFCASRGGADYNTEAFFGQGTRLTVV.

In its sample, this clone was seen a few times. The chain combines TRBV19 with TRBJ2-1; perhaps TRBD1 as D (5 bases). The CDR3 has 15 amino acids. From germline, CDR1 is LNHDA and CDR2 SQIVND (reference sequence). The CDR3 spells CATENGPQVLREQFF. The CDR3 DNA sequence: TGTGCGACCGAGAACGGGCCACAGGTGTTGAGGGAGCAGTTCTTC.

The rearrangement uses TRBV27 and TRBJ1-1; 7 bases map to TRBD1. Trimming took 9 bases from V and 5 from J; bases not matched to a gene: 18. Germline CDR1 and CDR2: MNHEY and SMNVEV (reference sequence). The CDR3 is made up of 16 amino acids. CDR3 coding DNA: TGTGCCAGGATCCAGTCATTCCGGGACAGTAAAACTGAAGCTTTCTTT. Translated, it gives CARIQSFRDSKTEAFF.

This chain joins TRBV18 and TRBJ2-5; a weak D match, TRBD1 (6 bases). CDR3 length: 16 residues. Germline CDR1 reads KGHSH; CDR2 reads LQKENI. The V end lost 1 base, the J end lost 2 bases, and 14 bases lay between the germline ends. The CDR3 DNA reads TGTGCCAGCTCACCACTCAGGGGCCATCCTCAAGAGACCCAGTACTTC. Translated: CASSPLRGHPQETQYF.

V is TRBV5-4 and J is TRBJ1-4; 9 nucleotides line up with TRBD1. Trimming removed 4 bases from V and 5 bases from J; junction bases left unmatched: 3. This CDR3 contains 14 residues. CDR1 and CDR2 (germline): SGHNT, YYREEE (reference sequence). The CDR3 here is CASSLGTGNEKLFF. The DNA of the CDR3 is TGTGCCAGCAGCCTAGGGACAGGGAATGAAAAACTGTTTTTT.

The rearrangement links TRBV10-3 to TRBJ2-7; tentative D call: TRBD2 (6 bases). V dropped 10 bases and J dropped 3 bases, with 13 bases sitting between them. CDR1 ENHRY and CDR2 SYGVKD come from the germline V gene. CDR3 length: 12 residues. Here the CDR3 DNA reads TGTGCCACCGCGGGGCAGGGCTACGAGCAGTACTTC. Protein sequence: CATAGQGYEQYF.

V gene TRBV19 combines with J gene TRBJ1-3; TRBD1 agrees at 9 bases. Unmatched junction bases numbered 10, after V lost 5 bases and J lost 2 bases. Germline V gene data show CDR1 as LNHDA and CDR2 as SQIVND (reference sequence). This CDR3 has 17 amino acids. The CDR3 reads CASSPTGTGFAGNTIYF. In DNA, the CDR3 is TGTGCCAGTAGTCCAACCGGGACAGGGTTCGCTGGAAACACCATATATTTT.

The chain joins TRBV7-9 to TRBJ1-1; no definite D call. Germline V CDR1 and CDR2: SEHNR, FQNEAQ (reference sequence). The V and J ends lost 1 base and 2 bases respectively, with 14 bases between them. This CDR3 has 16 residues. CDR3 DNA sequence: TGTGCCAGCAGCTTAGGTTCAGGAATTTTCAACACTGAAGCTTTCTTT. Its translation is CASSLGSGIFNTEAFF. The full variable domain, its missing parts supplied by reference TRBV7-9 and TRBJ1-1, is DTGVSQNPRHKITKRGQNVTFRCDPISEHNRLYWYRQTLGQGPEFLTYFQNEAQLEKSRLLSDRFSAERPKGSFSTLEIQRTEQGDSAMYLCASSLGSGIFNTEAFFGQGTRLTVV.

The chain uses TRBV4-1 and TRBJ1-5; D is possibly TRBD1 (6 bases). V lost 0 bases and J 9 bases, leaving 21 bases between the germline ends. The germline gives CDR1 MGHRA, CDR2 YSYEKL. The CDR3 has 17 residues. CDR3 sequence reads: CASSQELGGLGTWPQHF. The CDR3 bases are TGCGCCAGCAGCCAAGAATTGGGCGGGCTTGGGACATGGCCCCAGCATTTT.

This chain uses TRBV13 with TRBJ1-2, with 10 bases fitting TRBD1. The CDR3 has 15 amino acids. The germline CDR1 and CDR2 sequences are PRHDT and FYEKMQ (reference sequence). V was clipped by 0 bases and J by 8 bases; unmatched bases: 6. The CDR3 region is CASSLGPAGQGGYTF. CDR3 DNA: TGTGCCAGCAGCTTAGGCCCCGCGGGACAGGGGGGCTACACCTTC. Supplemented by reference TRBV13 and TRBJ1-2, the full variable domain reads AAGVIQSPRHLIKEKRETATLKCYPIPRHDTVYWYQQGPGQDPQFLISFYEKMQSDKGSIPDRFSAQQFSDYHSELNMSSLELGDSALYFCASSLGPAGQGGYTFGSGTRLTVV.

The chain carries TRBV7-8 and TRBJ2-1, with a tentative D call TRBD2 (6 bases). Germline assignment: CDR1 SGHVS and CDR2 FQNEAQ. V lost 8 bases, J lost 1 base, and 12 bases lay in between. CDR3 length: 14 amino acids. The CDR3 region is CASRGWDSYNEQFF. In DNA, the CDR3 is TGTGCCAGCCGGGGGTGGGATTCCTACAATGAGCAGTTCTTC.

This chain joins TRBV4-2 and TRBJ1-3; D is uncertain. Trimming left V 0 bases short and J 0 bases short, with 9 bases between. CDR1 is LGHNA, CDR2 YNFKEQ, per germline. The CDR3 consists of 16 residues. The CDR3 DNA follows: TGTGCCAGCAGCCAAGATTGGGCCTTCTCTGGAAACACCATATATTTT. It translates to CASSQDWAFSGNTIYF.

The CDR3 region is CASSLGMAGEPQHF. The CDR3 nucleotides are TGTGCCAGCAGCTTGGGTATGGCCGGAGAGCCCCAGCATTTT. The V and J genes are TRBV7-9 and TRBJ1-5, with D unresolved. The germline V gene encodes CDR1 SEHNR and CDR2 FQNEAQ (reference sequence). The CDR3 is made up of 14 amino acids. Between the trimmed V and J ends, which lost 3 bases and 8 bases, there was a span of 14 bases.

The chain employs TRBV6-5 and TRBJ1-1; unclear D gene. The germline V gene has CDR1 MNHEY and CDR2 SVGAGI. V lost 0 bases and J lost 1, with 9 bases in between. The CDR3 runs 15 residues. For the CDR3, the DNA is TGTGCCAGCAGTTACTCACCGGGGAGGAACACTGAAGCTTTCTTT. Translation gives CASSYSPGRNTEAFF.

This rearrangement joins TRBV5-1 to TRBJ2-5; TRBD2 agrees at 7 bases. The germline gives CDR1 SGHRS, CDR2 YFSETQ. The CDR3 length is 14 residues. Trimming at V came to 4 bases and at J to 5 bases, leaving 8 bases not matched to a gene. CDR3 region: CASSPRGGGETQYF. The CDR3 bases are TGCGCCAGCAGCCCCCGTGGGGGAGGGGAGACCCAGTACTTC.

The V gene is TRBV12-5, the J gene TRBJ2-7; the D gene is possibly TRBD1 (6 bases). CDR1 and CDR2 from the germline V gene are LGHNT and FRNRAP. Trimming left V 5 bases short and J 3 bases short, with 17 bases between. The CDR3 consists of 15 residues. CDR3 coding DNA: TGTGCTAGTGGTCTACCAGGCCGGGACAACTACGAGCAGTACTTC. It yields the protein CASGLPGRDNYEQYF. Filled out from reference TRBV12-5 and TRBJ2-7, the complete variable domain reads DARVTQTPRHKVTEMGQEVTMRCQPILGHNTVFWYRQTMMQGLELLAYFRNRAPLDDSGMPKDRFSAEMPDATLATLKIQPSEPRDSAVYFCASGLPGRDNYEQYFGPGTRLTVT.